This T cell receptor (beta chain) was sequenced during a study of neoadjuvant anti-PD-1 for oral cavity cancer. The study's findings and limits: Higher pretreatment Treg/Th17 ratios tracked higher pretreatment blood clonality. Only a few patients per response group were TCR-analyzed; validation needed.

The assay was immunoSEQ multiplex PCR, and TCRdb's table has in-frame clones only and misses some. The table has about 12,000 clones, 71% seen once. CDR3 length equals 11 residues. Trimming left V 5 bases short and J 3 bases short, with 6 bases between. A word on this clone: No antigen is known for it.

Time point specified: after neoadjuvant nivolumab, at surgical resection. The sequence derives from a person between 40 and 80 years old with oral cavity squamous cell carcinoma. The chain is built from TRBV5-3 and TRBJ2-7; D is possibly TRBD2 (5 bases). TRBV5-3 is classed as an ORF, of uncertain function. Here the sequenced sample was PBMCs, taken after nivolumab (anti-PD-1) treatment. CDR3 in amino acids: CARRRDYEQYF. Here the CDR3 DNA reads TGTGCCAGAAGGAGGGACTACGAGCAGTACTTC.